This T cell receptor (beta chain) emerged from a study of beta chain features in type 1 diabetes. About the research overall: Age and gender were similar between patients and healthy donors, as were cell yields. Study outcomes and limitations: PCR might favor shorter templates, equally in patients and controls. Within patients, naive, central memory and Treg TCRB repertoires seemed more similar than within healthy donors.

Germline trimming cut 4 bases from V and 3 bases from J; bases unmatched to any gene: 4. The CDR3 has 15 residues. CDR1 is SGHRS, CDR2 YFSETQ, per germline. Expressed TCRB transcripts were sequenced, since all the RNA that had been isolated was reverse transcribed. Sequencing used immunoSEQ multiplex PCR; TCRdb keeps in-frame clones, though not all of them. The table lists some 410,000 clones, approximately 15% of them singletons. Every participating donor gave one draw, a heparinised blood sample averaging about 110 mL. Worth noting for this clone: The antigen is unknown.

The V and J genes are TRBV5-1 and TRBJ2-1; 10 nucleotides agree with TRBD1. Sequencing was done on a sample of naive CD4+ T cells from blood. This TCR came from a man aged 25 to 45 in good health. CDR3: CASSPRDRGYNEQFF. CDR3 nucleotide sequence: TGCGCCAGCAGCCCCCGGGACAGGGGCTACAATGAGCAGTTCTTC.